This T cell receptor beta chain was recorded in a study of blood T cells in healthy people across ages. Study observations and caveats: Roughly linear age-related decline in beta diversity appeared, significant by age about 40. Investigators viewed diversity estimates from one million T cells as underestimates, the study reported. There were more naive CD4+ cells and higher diversity in long-lived donors than in aged donors.

The use of a sample-barcoded 5' primer and a J-beta primer mix characterized a second PCR of 7 to 11 cycles. Through a template-switch adaptor with 12 random nucleotides, each cDNA molecule received a tag. TCRdb re-called the 5' RACE reads with MiXCR, one entry per CDR3 protein. The profile shows roughly 1.7 million distinct CDR3 sequences, 30% to 35% of them singletons. This clonotype was seen only a few times. Its antigen is unknown. The CDR3 runs 17 residues. V shed 4 bases and J 2 bases; nucleotides not matched to a gene: 7. CDR1 is SGDLS and CDR2 is YYNGEE in the germline V gene. Material: blood. This clonotype was obtained from a woman aged 30 to 39 in good health. The J gene is TRBJ2-3, the V gene TRBV9, with 13 bases matching TRBD2. The CDR3 region has the DNA TGTGCCAGCAGCCCCAGAGGACTAGCGGGAGCCACAGATACGCAGTATTTT. Translated: CASSPRGLAGATDTQYF.